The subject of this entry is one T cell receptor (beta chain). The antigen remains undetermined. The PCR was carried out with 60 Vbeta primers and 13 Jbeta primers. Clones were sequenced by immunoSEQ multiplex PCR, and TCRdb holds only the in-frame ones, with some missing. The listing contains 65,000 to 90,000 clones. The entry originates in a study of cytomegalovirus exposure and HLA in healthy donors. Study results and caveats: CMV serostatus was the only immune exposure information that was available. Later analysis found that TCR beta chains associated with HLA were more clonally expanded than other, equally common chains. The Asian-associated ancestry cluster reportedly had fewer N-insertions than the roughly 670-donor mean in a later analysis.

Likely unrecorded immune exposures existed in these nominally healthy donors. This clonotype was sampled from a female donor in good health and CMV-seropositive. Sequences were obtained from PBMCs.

The CDR3 DNA reads as TGTGCCAGCAGCCGTTTGGACAGGGTCTACGAGCAGTACTTC. Its translation is CASSRLDRVYEQYF. This chain links TRBV11-2 with TRBJ2-7, with 8 bases that match TRBD1. J was trimmed by 3 bases and V by 5 bases; bases with no gene match: 6. The CDR3 consists of 14 residues. CDR1 SGHAT and CDR2 FQNNGV come from the germline V gene. The full variable domain, completed using reference TRBV11-2 and TRBJ2-7, is EAGVAQSPRYKIIEKRQSVAFWCNPISGHATLYWYQQILGQGPKLLIQFQNNGVVDDSQLPKDRFSAERLKGVDSTLKIQPAKLEDSAVYLCASSRLDRVYEQYFGPGTRLTVT.